The present entry profiles one T cell receptor (beta chain) with its context. The antigen is unknown. The sample is drawn from a study of cytomegalovirus exposure and HLA in healthy donors. On the study more broadly: Drawn from HLA-typed donors, about 85 million unique TCRs were held in an early data release. Genetic ancestry analysis placed approximately 78% of the approximately 390 donors that were genotyped in the Caucasian-associated cluster.

CDR1 LGHNT and CDR2 FRNRAP come from the germline V gene. Germline trimming cut 0 bases from V and 6 bases from J; bases unmatched to any gene: 1. The CDR3 consists of 14 residues. 13 Jbeta primers and 60 Vbeta primers were used for the PCR. As originally analysed: Approximately 12 million of roughly 81 million unique TCR beta chains were shared, per a later count. Only in-frame clones appear in the TCRdb table, and some are missing; sequencing was by immunoSEQ multiplex PCR. V and J calls and clone size come straight from that table; D and trimming were deduced from the DNA. The sample includes about 41,000 clones, over 70% seen only once; the top ten take approximately 3%. General study results and limits: In the analysis, some V segments, TRBV6-2 and TRBV6-3 included, were excluded as indistinguishable.

Sequenced sample: PBMCs. The clonotype originates from a man aged 45-60 years in good health and CMV-seronegative. The chain joins TRBV12-5 to TRBJ2-2; TRBD2 matches at 7 bases. The CDR3: CASGLVAGSGELFF. The CDR3 nucleotides are TGTGCTAGTGGTTTGGTAGCGGGGTCCGGGGAGCTGTTTTTT.